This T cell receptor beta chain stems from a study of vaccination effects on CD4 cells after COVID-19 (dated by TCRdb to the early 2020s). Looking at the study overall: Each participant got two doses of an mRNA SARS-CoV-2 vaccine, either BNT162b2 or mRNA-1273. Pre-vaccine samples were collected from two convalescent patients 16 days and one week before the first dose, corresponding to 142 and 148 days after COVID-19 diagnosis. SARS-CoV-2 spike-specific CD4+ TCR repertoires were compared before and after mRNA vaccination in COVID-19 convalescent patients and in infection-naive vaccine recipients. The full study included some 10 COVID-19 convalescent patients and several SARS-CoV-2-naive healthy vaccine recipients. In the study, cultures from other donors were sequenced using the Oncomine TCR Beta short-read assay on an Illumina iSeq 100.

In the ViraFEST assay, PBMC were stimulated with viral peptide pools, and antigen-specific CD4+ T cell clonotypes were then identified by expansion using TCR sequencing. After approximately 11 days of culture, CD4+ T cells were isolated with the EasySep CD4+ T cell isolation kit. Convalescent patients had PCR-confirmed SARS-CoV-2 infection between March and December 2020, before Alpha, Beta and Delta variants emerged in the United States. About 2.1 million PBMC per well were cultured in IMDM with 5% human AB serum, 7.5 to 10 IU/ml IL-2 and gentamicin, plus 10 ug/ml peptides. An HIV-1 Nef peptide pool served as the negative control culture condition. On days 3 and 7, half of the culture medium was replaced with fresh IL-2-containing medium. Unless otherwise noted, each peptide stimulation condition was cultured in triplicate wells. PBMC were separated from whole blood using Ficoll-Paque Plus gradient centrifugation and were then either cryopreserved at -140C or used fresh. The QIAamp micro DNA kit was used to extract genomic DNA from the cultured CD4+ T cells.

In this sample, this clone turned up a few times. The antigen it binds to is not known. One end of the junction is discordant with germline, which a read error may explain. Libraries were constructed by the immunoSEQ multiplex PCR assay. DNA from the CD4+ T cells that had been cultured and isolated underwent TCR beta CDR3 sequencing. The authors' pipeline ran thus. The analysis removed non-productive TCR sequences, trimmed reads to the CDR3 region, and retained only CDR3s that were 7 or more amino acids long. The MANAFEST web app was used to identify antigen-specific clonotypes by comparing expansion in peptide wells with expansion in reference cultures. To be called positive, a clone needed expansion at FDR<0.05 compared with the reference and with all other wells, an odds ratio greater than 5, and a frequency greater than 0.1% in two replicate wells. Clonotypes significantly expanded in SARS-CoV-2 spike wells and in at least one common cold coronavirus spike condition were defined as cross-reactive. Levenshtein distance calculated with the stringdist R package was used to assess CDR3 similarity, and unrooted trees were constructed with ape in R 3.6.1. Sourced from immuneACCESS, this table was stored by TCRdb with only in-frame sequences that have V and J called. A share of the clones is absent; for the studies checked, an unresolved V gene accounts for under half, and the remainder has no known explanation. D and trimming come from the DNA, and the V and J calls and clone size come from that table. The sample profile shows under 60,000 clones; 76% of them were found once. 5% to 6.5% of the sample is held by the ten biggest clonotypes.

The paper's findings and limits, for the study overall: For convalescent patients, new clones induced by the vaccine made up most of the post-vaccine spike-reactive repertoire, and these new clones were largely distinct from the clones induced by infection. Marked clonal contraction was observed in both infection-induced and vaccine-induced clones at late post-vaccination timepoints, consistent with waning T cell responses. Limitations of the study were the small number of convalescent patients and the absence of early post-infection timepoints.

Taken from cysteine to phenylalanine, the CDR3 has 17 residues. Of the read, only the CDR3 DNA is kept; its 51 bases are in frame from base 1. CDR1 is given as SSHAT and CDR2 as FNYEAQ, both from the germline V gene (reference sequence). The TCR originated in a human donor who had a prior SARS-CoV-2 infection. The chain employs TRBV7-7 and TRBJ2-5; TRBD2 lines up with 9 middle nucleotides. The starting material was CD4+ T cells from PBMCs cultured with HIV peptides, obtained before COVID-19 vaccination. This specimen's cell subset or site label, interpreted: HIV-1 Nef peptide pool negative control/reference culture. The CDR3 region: CASSLSFRRGGQETQYF. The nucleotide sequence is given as TGTGCTAGCAGCCTCTCCTTTCGGCGGGGGGGCCAAGAGACCCAGTACTTC.